The 21 T cell receptor beta chains below come from one sample, sequenced in a study of technical replicates of blood from a few donors. Only in-frame clones appear in the TCRdb table, and some are missing; sequencing was by immunoSEQ multiplex PCR. The profile shows 45,000 to 60,000 clones, 80% to 95% of them singletons. The sample taken for sequencing was PBMCs. All receptors derive from a human donor in good health. Some clones in this sample may be carry-over from other donors' samples.

The chain has TRBV15 and TRBJ2-5, with 8 bases lining up with TRBD1. The ends lost 5 bases at V and 0 bases at J; junction bases unmatched: 8. Germline CDR1 LNHNV, CDR2 YYDKDF (reference sequence). The CDR3 length is 16 residues. As DNA, the CDR3 is TGTGCCACCAGCGGGAGGACAGGGCTCTACCAAGAGACCCAGTACTTC. Its translation: CATSGRTGLYQETQYF. Variable domain in full (rest from reference TRBV15 and TRBJ2-5): DAMVIQNPRYQVTQFGKPVTLSCSQTLNHNVMYWYQQKSSQAPKLLFHYYDKDFNNEADTPDNFQSRRPNTSFCFLDIRSPGLGDTAMYLCATSGRTGLYQETQYFGPGTRLLVL.

The rearrangement links TRBV6-6 to TRBJ2-1, with 7 nucleotides matching TRBD2. Germline loops: CDR1 MNHNY, CDR2 SVGAGI (reference sequence). The CDR3 is made up of 14 amino acids. Losses at the gene ends were 6 bases for V and 7 bases for J; bases not matched to a gene: 9. CDR3 sequence reads: CASSGAGVRNEQFF. CDR3 DNA: TGTGCCAGCAGCGGTGCGGGAGTTCGGAATGAGCAGTTCTTC.

The rearrangement uses TRBV5-1 and TRBJ2-3; TRBD2 aligns across 10 bases. Germline values: CDR1 SGHRS, CDR2 YFSETQ. The CDR3 length is 14 residues. V lost 7 bases, J lost 6 bases, and 8 bases stayed unmatched. The CDR3: CASGQRGGPDTQYF. The CDR3 DNA sequence: TGCGCCAGCGGGCAGCGGGGGGGGCCGGATACGCAGTATTTT.

The V gene is TRBV18, the J gene TRBJ2-7; 9 positions agree with TRBD1. V lost 5 bases and J lost 5; bases outside the gene matches: 7. Germline loops: CDR1 KGHSH, CDR2 LQKENI. The CDR3 is 14 residues long. CDR3 sequence: CASSAGTGFDEQYF. DNA for the CDR3: TGTGCCAGCTCAGCCGGGACAGGGTTCGACGAGCAGTACTTC.

The V call is TRBV5-6, the J call TRBJ1-2; 7 positions agree with TRBD1. J lost 3 bases, V lost 4 bases, and 6 bases had no gene match. Germline V CDR1 and CDR2: SGHDT, YYEEEE. There are 14 residues in the CDR3. CDR3 residues: CASSAMGTDYGYTF. The CDR3 coding sequence is TGTGCCAGCAGCGCCATGGGGACAGACTATGGCTACACCTTC. Complete variable domain (other parts from reference TRBV5-6 and TRBJ1-2): DAGVTQSPTHLIKTRGQQVTLRCSPKSGHDTVSWYQQALGQGPQFIFQYYEEEERQRGNFPDRFSGHQFPNYSSELNVNALLLGDSALYLCASSAMGTDYGYTFGSGTRLTVV.

This chain uses TRBV4-3 with TRBJ2-1; TRBD2 matches 15 bases. The CDR3 consists of 17 residues. The V and J ends lost 5 bases and 7 bases, in that order; junction bases with no gene match: 9. Germline CDR1 and CDR2: LGHNA and YSLEER. The CDR3: CASSYSRTSGRENEQFF. CDR3 DNA: TGCGCCAGCAGCTACAGTCGGACTAGCGGGAGGGAGAATGAGCAGTTCTTC.

The chain joins TRBV7-8 to TRBJ1-2, with 8 nucleotides matching TRBD1. V shed 3 bases, J shed 7 bases, and the junction held 4 bases outside the gene matches. CDR3 length: 13 amino acids. The germline gives CDR1 SGHVS, CDR2 FQNEAQ. CDR3 sequence: CASSFDRGGGYTF. The CDR3 region has the DNA TGTGCCAGCAGCTTTGACAGGGGTGGTGGCTACACCTTC.

This clone is a singleton in its sample. The V call is TRBV4-2, the J call TRBJ2-1; 10 bases line up with TRBD2. V shed 4 bases, J shed 9 bases, and the junction held 9 bases outside the gene matches. CDR1 and CDR2 from the germline V gene are LGHNA and YNFKEQ. This CDR3 comprises 15 residues. The CDR3 loop reads CASSPSSGSFTEQFF. For the CDR3, the DNA is TGTGCCAGCAGCCCTTCTAGCGGGAGTTTCACTGAGCAGTTCTTC.

V usage is TRBV6-1 and J usage is TRBJ1-1; the D gene is possibly TRBD1 (6 bases). Germline lookup yields CDR1 MNHNS and CDR2 SASEGT. V was cut by 6 bases and J by 5 bases, with 13 bases left in between. CDR3 length: 13 amino acids. This chain's CDR3 is CASSTQQGTEAFF. CDR3 sequence (DNA): TGTGCCAGCAGCACCCAACAGGGAACTGAAGCTTTCTTT.

The chain employs TRBV18 and TRBJ1-5; the match to TRBD1 covers 9 bases. The length of the CDR3 is 15 residues. V lost 6 bases, J lost 1 base, and 4 bases stayed unmatched. Germline V gives CDR1 KGHSH, CDR2 LQKENI. This CDR3 reads CASSPGTGSNQPQHF. CDR3 nucleotides: TGTGCCAGCTCGCCGGGGACAGGGAGCAATCAGCCCCAGCATTTT.

The J gene is TRBJ2-7, the V gene TRBV19, with D tentatively TRBD2 (5 bases). CDR3 size: 13 residues. Trimming took 5 bases from V and 5 from J, leaving 13 bases between them. Germline V gene data show CDR1 as LNHDA and CDR2 as SQIVND (reference sequence). The CDR3 DNA is TGTGCCAGTAGTGGCCACTGGACTGACGAGCAGTACTTC. Protein: CASSGHWTDEQYF.

The chain links TRBV4-2 to TRBJ1-2; TRBD1 might be the D (5 bases). This CDR3 is built from 14 residues. From germline, CDR1 is LGHNA and CDR2 YNFKEQ. V gave up 4 bases and J gave up 4 bases, with 13 bases separating them. In DNA, the CDR3 is TGTGCCAGCAGCCCGCGAGGGGACTTCTATGGCTACACCTTC. Its protein product is CASSPRGDFYGYTF.

The chain employs TRBV7-2 and TRBJ1-2, with 9 bases lining up with TRBD1. J was trimmed by 1 base and V by 0 bases; bases with no gene match: 6. The CDR3 has 17 residues. Germline V lookup: CDR1 SGHTA, CDR2 FQGNSA. The CDR3 here is CASSLAATGGLNYGYTF. The CDR3 region has the DNA TGTGCCAGCAGCTTAGCAGCGACAGGGGGACTTAACTATGGCTACACCTTC.

This sequence joins TRBV10-3 and TRBJ1-6, with 10 bases fitting TRBD1. This CDR3 contains 15 residues. Germline V gives CDR1 ENHRY, CDR2 SYGVKD. After removal of 7 bases from V and 9 bases from J, the junction contained 9 bases not matched to a gene. The CDR3 nucleotides are TGTGCCATCAACAGACAGGGGGCGCGCGGTTCACCCCTCCACTTT. It yields the protein CAINRQGARGSPLHF.

The gene calls are TRBV5-1 and TRBJ2-1, with no clear D. Per the germline V gene, CDR1 is SGHRS and CDR2 is YFSETQ. The CDR3 consists of 13 residues. Between the trimmed V and J ends, which lost 0 bases and 3 bases, there was a span of 4 bases. For the CDR3, the DNA is TGCGCCAGCAGCTTGGGCAGCTACAATGAGCAGTTCTTC. Encoded protein: CASSLGSYNEQFF. Combining the CDR3 with reference TRBV5-1 and TRBJ2-1 gives the whole variable domain KAGVTQTPRYLIKTRGQQVTLSCSPISGHRSVSWYQQTPGQGLQFLFEYFSETQRNKGNFPGRFSGRQFSNSRSEMNVSTLELGDSALYLCASSLGSYNEQFFGPGTRLTVL.

The rearrangement uses TRBV2 and TRBJ2-7, with 8 bases lining up with TRBD1. J lost 7 bases, V lost 8 bases, and 10 bases had no gene match. The CDR3 has 13 amino acids. Germline CDR1 reads SNHLY; CDR2 reads FYNNEI. The CDR3 coding sequence is TGTGCCAGCGGCGGACAGGGTTATGGAGAGCAGTACTTC. It specifies CASGGQGYGEQYF.

The CDR3 sequence is CASSFQGALDSPLHF. DNA for the CDR3: TGTGCCAGCAGCTTCCAGGGGGCTCTCGATTCACCCCTCCACTTT. V is TRBV7-3 and J is TRBJ1-6, with 8 bases aligning to TRBD1. V trimming: 3 bases; J trimming: 8 bases; junction bases outside the gene matches: 6. Germline V lookup: CDR1 SGHTA, CDR2 FQGTGA. The CDR3 is 15 residues long.

The genes are TRBV6-5 and TRBJ2-1; TRBD1 matches at 7 bases. Trimming took 9 bases from V and 7 from J; bases not matched to a gene: 9. Germline lookup yields CDR1 MNHEY and CDR2 SVGAGI. The CDR3 is made up of 13 amino acids. The CDR3 spells CASHDRAINEQFF. CDR3 sequence (DNA): TGTGCCAGTCACGACAGGGCGATAAATGAGCAGTTCTTC.

The genes are TRBV4-3 and TRBJ2-1, with TRBD2 as a possible D gene (5 bases). The V gene lost 1 base and the J gene lost 4 bases, with 8 bases spanning the gap. Per germline, CDR1 LGHNA and CDR2 YSLEER. The CDR3 sequence is 14 residues long. DNA of the CDR3: TGCGCCAGCAGCCAAGGGCGGGCTTACAATGAGCAGTTCTTC. Residues: CASSQGRAYNEQFF.

This clone was detected only a few times. The CDR3 DNA reads TGTGCCAGCAGCTTGAGAAATTTGAACACTGAAGCTTTCTTT. It codes for CASSLRNLNTEAFF. The chain combines TRBV7-2 with TRBJ1-1; no clear D. Germline CDR1 and CDR2: SGHTA and FQGNSA. The V gene lost 3 bases and the J gene lost 0 bases, with 8 bases spanning the gap. This CDR3 is built from 14 residues.

The chain joins TRBV5-1 to TRBJ2-6; D may be TRBD1 (5 bases). Germline CDR1 is SGHRS and CDR2 is YFSETQ. Trimming took 0 bases from V and 2 from J, leaving 6 bases between them. CDR3 length: 15 amino acids. CDR3 residues: CASSLVGAGANVLTF. CDR3 coding DNA: TGCGCCAGCAGCTTGGTAGGGGCTGGGGCCAACGTCCTGACTTTC.